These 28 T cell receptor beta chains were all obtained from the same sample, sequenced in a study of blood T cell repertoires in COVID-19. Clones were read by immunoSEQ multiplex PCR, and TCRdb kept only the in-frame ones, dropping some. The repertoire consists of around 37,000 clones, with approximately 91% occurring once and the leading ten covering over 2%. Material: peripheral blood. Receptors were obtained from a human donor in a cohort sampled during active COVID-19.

The CDR3 here is CASSEGPFGETQYF. DNA for the CDR3: TGTGCCAGCAGTGAAGGGCCCTTTGGAGAGACCCAGTACTTC. The chain links TRBV6-1 to TRBJ2-5; D call uncertain. V shed 1 base and J shed 4 bases, with 10 bases lying between them. Germline CDR1 reads MNHNS; CDR2 reads SASEGT. This CDR3 is 14 amino acids long.

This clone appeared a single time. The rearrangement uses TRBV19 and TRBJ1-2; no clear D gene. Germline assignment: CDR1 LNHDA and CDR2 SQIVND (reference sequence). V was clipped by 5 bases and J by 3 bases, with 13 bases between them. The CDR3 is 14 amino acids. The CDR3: CASSQASPYYGYTF. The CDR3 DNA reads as TGTGCCAGTAGTCAGGCCAGCCCCTACTATGGCTACACCTTC.

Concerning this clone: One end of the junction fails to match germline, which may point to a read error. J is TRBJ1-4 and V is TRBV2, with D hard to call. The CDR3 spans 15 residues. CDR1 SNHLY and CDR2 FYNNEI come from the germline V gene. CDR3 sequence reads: CASSQTQTTNEKLLF. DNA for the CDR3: TGTGCCAGCAGTCAGACGCAAACAACTAATGAAAAACTGCTTTTT.

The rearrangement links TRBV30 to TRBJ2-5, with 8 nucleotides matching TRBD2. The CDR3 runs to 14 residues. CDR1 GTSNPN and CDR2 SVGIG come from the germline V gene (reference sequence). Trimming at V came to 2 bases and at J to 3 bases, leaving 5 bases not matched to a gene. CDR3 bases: TGTGCCTGGAGTAGGGGAGCGGGGGAAGAGACCCAGTACTTC. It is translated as CAWSRGAGEETQYF.

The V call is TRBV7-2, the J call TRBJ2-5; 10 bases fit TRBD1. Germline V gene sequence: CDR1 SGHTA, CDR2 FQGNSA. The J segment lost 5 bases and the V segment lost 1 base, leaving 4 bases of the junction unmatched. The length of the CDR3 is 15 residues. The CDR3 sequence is CASSLGQGARETQYF. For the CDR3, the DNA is TGTGCCAGCAGCTTAGGACAGGGGGCGCGGGAGACCCAGTACTTC. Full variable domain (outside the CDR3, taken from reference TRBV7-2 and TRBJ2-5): GAGVSQSPSNKVTEKGKDVELRCDPISGHTALYWYRQSLGQGLEFLIYFQGNSAPDKSGLPSDRFSAERTGGSVSTLTIQRTQQEDSAVYLCASSLGQGARETQYFGPGTRLLVL.

CDR3 bases: TGTGCCAGCAGCTTAGAGAGGAACGAAGCTTTCTTT. Translated, it gives CASSLERNEAFF. The rearrangement joins TRBV7-8 to TRBJ1-1, with D hard to call. V was pared by 1 base and J by 8 bases, with 8 bases between. Germline CDR1 reads SGHVS; CDR2 reads FQNEAQ. CDR3 size: 12 residues.

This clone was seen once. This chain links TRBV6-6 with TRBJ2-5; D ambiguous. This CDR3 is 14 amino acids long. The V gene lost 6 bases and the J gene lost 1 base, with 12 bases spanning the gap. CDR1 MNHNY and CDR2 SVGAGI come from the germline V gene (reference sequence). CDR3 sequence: CASRASASQETQYF. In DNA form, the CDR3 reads TGTGCCAGCAGAGCGTCGGCATCCCAAGAGACCCAGTACTTC.

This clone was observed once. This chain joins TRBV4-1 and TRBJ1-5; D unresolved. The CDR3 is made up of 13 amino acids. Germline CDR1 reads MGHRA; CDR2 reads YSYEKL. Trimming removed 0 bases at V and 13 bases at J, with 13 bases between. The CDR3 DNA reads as TGCGCCAGCAGCCAAGATGGGTTGCGGAATCAGCATTTT. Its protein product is CASSQDGLRNQHF.

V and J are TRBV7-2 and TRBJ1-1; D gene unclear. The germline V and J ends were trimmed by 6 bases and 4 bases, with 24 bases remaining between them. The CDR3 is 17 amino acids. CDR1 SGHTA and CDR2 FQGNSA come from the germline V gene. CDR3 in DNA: TGTGCCAGCAGGCGCTCACCTGGGAGCTCCGTTAGCACTGAAGCTTTCTTT. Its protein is CASRRSPGSSVSTEAFF.

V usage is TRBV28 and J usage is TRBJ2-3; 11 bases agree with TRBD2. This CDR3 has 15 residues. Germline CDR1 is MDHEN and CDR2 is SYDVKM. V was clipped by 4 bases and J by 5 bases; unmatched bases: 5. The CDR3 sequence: CASSYSGGAQDTQYF. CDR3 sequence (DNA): TGTGCCAGCAGTTATAGCGGGGGGGCCCAAGATACGCAGTATTTT.

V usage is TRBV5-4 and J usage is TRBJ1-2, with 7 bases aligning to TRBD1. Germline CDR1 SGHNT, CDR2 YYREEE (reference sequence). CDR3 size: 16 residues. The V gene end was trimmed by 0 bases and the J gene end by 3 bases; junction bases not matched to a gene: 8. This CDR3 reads CASSLARQGEDYGYTF. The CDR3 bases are TGTGCCAGCAGCTTGGCCAGGCAGGGGGAGGACTATGGCTACACCTTC.

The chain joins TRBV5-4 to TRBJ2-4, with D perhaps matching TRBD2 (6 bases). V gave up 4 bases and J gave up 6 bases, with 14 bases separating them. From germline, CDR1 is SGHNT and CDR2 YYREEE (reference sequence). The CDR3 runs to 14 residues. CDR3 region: CASSPGGSGNIQYF. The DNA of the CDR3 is TGTGCCAGCAGCCCCGGGGGATCCGGAAACATTCAGTACTTC.

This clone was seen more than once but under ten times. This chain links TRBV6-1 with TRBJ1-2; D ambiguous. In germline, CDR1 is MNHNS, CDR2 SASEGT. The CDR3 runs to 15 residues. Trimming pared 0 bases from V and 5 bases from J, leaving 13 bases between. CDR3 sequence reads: CASSEALGESYGYTF. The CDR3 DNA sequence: TGTGCCAGCAGTGAAGCGCTTGGAGAGAGTTATGGCTACACCTTC.

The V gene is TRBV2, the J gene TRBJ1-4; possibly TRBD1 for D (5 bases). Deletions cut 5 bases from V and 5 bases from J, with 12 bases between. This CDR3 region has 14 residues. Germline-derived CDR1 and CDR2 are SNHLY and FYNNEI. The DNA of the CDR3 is TGTGCCAGCAGTCTCAGGGCTACCAATGAAAAACTGTTTTTT. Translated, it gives CASSLRATNEKLFF.

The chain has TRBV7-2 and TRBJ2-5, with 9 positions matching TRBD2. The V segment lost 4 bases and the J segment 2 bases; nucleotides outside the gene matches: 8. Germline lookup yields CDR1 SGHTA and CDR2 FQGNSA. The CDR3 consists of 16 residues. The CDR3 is CASSSGGGAGQETQYF. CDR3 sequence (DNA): TGTGCCAGCAGCTCTGGCGGGGGGGCAGGGCAAGAGACCCAGTACTTC.

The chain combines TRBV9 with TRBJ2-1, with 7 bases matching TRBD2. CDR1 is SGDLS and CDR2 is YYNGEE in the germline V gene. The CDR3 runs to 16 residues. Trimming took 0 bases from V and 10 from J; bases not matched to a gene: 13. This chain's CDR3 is CASSVAGGLAAREQFF. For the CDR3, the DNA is TGTGCCAGCAGCGTAGCTGGCGGGCTAGCGGCTAGGGAGCAGTTCTTC.

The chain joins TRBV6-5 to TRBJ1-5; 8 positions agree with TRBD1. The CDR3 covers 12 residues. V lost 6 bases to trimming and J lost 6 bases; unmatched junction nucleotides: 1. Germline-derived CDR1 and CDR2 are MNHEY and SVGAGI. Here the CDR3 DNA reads TGTGCCAGCAGGACAGGGGTTCAGCCCCAGCATTTT. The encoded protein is CASRTGVQPQHF.

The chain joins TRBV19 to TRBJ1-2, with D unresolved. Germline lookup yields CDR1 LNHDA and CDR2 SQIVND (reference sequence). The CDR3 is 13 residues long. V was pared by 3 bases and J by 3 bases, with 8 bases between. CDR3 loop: CASSIEADYGYTF. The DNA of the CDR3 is TGTGCCAGTAGTATCGAAGCGGACTATGGCTACACCTTC.

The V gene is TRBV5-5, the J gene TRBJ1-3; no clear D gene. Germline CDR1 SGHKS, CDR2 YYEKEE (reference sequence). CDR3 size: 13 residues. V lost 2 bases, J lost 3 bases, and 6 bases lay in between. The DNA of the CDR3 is TGTGCCAGCAGCTTCGGCGGTGGAAACACCATATATTTT. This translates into CASSFGGGNTIYF.

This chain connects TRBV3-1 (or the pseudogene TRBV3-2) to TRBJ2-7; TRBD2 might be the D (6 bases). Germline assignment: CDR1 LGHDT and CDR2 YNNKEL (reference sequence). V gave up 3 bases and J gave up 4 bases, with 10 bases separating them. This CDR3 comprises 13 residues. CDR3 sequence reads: CASSQEGPYEQYF. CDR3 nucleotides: TGTGCCAGCAGCCAGGAGGGGCCGTACGAGCAGTACTTC.

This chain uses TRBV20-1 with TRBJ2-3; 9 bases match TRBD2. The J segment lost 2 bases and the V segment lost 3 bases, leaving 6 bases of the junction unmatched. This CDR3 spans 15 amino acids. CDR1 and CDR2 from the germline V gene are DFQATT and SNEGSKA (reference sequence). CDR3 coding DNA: TGCAGTGCTAGTCGGCTAGCGGGGACCACAGATACGCAGTATTTT. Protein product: CSASRLAGTTDTQYF.

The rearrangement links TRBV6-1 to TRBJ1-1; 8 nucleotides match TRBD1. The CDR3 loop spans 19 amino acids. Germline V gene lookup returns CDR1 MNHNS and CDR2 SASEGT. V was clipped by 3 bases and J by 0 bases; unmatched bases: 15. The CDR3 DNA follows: TGTGCCAGCAGTGATCGTAGCAGGGGGCGTTTTAGTGTGAACACTGAAGCTTTCTTT. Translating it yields CASSDRSRGRFSVNTEAFF.

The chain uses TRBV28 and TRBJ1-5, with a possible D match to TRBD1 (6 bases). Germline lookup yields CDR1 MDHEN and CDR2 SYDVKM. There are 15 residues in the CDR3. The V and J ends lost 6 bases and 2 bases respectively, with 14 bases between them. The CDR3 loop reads CASSYRDHGNQPQHF. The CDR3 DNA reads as TGTGCCAGCAGCTACAGGGATCATGGCAATCAGCCCCAGCATTTT.

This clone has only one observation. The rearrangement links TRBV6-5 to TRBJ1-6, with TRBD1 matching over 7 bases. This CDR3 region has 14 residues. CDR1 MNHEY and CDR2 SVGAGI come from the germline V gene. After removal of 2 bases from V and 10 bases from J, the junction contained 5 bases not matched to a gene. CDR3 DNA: TGTGCCAGCAGTTACGGACGACAGGGATCACCCCTCCACTTT. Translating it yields CASSYGRQGSPLHF.

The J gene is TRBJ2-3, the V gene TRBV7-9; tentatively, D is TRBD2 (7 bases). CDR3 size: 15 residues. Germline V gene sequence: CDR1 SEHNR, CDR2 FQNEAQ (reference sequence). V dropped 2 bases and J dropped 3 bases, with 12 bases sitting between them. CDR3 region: CASSLRGGGTDTQYF. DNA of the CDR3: TGTGCCAGCAGCTTACGAGGGGGAGGGACAGATACGCAGTATTTT.

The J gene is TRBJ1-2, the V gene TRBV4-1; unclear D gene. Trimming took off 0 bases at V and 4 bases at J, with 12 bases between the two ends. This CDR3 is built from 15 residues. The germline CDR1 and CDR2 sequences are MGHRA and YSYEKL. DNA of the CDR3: TGCGCCAGCAGCCAAGAAGTGGCAGCGGTCTATGGCTACACCTTC. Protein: CASSQEVAAVYGYTF.

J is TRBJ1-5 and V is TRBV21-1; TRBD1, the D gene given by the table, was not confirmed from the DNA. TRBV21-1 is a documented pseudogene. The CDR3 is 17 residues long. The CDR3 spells CASYPWGLLYSNQPQHF. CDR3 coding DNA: TGTGCCAGCTACCCTTGGGGCCTGCTATATAGCAATCAGCCCCAGCATTTT.

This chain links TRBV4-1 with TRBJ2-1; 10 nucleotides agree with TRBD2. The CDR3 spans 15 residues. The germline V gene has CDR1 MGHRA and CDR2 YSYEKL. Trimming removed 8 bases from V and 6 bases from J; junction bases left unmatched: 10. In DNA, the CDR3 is TGCGCCAGCCATACCGGGACTAGCGTCTTCAATGAGCAGTTCTTC. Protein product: CASHTGTSVFNEQFF.